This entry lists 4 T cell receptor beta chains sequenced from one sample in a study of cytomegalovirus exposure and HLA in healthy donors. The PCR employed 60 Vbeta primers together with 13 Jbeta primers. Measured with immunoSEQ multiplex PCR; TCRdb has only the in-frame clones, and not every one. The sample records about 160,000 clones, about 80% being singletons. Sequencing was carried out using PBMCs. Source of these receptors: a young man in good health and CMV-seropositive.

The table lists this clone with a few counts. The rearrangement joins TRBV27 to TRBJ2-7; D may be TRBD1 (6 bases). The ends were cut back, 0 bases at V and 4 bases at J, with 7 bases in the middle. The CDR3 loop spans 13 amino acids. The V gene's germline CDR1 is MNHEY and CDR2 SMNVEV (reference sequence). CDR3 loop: CASSLSDRYEQYF. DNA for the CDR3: TGTGCCAGCAGTTTATCCGACAGGTACGAGCAGTACTTC.

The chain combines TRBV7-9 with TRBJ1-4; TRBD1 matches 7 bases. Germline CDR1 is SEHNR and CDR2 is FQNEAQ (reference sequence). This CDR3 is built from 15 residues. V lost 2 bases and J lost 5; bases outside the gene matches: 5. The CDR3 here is CASSLPGQLNEKLFF. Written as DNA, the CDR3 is TGTGCCAGCAGCTTACCGGGACAGTTAAATGAAAAACTGTTTTTT.

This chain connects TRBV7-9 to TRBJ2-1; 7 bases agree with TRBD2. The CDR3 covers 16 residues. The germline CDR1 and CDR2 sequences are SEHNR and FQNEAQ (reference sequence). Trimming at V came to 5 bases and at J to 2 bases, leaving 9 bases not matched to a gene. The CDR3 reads CASSRGAGAPYNEQFF. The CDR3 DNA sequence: TGTGCCAGCAGCCGAGGTGCGGGAGCCCCCTACAATGAGCAGTTCTTC.

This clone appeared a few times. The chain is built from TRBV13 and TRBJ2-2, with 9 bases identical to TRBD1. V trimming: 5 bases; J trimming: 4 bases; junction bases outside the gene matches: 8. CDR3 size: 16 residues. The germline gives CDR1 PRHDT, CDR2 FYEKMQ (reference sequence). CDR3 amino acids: CASSPGGQGSTGELFF. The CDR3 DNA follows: TGTGCCAGCAGCCCGGGGGGACAGGGAAGCACCGGGGAGCTGTTTTTT.